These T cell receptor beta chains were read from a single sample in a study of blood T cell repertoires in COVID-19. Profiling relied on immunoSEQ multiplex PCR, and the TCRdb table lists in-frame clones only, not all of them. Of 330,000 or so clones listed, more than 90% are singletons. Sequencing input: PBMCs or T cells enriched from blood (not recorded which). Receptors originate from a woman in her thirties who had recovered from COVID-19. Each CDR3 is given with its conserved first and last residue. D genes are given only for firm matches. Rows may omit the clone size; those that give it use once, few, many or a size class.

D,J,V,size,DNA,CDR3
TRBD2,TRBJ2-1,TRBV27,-,TGTGCCAGCAGTTTTATTGGCCCCGGGACTAGCGGTTCCAATGAGCAGTTCTTC,CASSFIGPGTSGSNEQFF
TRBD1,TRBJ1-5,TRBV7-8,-,TGTGCCAGCAGCTTATGGGCAGGGGGCGGTCAGCCCCAGCATTTT,CASSLWAGGGQPQHF
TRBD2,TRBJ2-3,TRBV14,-,TGTGCCAGCAGCCTTAACCCGGGACTAGGAGCAGATACGCAGTATTTT,CASSLNPGLGADTQYF
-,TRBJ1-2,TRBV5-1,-,TGCGCCAGCAGCTTGGGACATAACTATGGCTACACCTTC,CASSLGHNYGYTF
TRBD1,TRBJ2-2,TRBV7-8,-,TGTGCCAGCAGCTTACAGGGGGCGAACACCGGGGAGCTGTTTTTT,CASSLQGANTGELFF
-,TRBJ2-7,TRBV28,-,TGTGCCAGCAGTTTACCCTCTAACTACGAGCAGTACTTC,CASSLPSNYEQYF
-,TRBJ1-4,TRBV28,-,TGTGCCAGCAGTCAGACACCCAGGGAGGTGTTTTTT,CASSQTPREVFF
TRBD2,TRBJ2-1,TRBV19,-,TGTGCCAGTAGTACCTTCAGCGGGGACTACAATGAGCAGTTCTTC,CASSTFSGDYNEQFF
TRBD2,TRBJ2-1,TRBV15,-,TGTGCCACCAGCAGAGTCGTGCGGGAGGCCTCCTACAATGAGCAGTTCTTC,CATSRVVREASYNEQFF
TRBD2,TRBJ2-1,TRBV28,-,TGTGCCAGCAGTCCCGGGACTAGCGGGACCCACAATGAGCAGTTCTTC,CASSPGTSGTHNEQFF
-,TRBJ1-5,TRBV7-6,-,TGTGCCAGCAGCCTTGAAAAGGCCGCGGCGCAGCCCCAGCATTTT,CASSLEKAAAQPQHF
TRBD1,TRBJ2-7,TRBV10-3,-,TGTGCCATCGGGGGACAGGGTGGGGGGTACGAGCAGTACTTC,CAIGGQGGGYEQYF
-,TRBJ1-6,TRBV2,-,TGTGCCAGCAGTGACAGGATCAATAATTCACCCCTCCACTTT,CASSDRINNSPLHF
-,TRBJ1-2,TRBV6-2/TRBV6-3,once,TGTGCCAGCAGTCCCCGAGCAGGTGGCGGCTACACCTTC,CASSPRAGGGYTF
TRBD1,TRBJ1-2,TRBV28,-,TGTGCCAGCAGTTCGTCGACAGGGAGAGGCTATGGCTACACCTTC,CASSSSTGRGYGYTF
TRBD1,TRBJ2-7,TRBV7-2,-,TGTGCCAGCAGCTCCTGGACAGGGGTGCACGAGCAGTACTTC,CASSSWTGVHEQYF
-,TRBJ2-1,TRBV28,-,TGTGCCAGCAGTTTGACAGGTTTCTACAATGAGCAGTTCTTC,CASSLTGFYNEQFF
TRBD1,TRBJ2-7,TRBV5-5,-,TGTGCCAGCAGCCATCCCGGGACAGGGGGCTACGAGCAGTACTTC,CASSHPGTGGYEQYF
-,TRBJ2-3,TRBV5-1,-,TGCGCCAGCAGCTCCGTACAGGGTTCGGCAGATACGCAGTATTTT,CASSSVQGSADTQYF
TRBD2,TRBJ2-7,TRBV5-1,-,TGCGCCAGCGCCCGGGGAGCGGGAGCCTACGAGCAGTACTTC,CASARGAGAYEQYF
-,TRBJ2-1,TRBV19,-,TGTGCCAGTAGTATTAGCCTAATTAGCTCCTACAATGAGCAGTTCTTC,CASSISLISSYNEQFF
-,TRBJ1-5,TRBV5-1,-,TGCGCCAGCAGCGCAGCGGGGGCCAGCAATCAGCCCCAGCATTTT,CASSAAGASNQPQHF
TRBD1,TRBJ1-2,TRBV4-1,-,TGCGCCAGCAGCCAAGGGGACAGCCATGGCTATGGCTACACCTTC,CASSQGDSHGYGYTF
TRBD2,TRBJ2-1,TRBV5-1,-,TGCGCCAGCAGCTTGGGGGAGTCTAGCGGGTACAATGAGCAGTTCTTC,CASSLGESSGYNEQFF
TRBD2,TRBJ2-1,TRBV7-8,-,TGTGCCAGCAGCTTAGTAGCGGGAGAGTACAATGAGCAGTTCTTC,CASSLVAGEYNEQFF
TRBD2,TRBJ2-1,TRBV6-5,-,TGTGCCAGCAGTTCCCCTCGGCGGGAGGGCCATAATGAGCAGTTCTTC,CASSSPRREGHNEQFF
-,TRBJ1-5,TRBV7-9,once,TGTGCCAGCAGCGCGGGGGCCGGACAGCCCCAGCATTTT,CASSAGAGQPQHF